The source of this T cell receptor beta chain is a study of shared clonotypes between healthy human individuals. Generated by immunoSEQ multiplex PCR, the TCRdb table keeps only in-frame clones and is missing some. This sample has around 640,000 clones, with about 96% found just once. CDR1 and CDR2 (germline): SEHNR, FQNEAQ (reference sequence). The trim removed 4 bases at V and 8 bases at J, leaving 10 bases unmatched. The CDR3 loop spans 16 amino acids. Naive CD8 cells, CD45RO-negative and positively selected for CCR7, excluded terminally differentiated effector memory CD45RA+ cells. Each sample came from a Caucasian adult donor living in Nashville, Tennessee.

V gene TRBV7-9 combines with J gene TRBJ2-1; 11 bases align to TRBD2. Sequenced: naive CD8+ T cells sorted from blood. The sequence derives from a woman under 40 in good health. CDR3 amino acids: CASSSRSGRALYEQFF. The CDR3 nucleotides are TGTGCCAGCAGCTCCCGTAGCGGGAGGGCCCTCTATGAGCAGTTCTTC.